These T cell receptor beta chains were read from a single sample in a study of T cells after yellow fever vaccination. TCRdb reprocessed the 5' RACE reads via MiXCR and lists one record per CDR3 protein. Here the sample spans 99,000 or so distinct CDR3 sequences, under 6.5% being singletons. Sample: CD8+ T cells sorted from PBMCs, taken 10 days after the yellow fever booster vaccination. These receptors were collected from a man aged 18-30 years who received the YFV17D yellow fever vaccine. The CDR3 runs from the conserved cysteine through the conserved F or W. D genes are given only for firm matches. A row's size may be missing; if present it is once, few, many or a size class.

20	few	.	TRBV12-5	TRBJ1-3	TGTGCTAGTGGTTTGGTACTGAACAGGGTATGGGCCCTCTCTGGAAACACCATATATTTT	CASGLVLNRVWALSGNTIYF
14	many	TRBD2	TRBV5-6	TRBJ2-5	TGTGCCAGCAGAACCTGGGGGGGGCAAGAGACCCAGTACTTC	CASRTWGGQETQYF
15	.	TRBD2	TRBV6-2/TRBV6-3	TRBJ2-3	TGTGCCAGCAGTTCACCCGGGACTAGGGGAACTACGCAGTATTTT	CASSSPGTRGTTQYF
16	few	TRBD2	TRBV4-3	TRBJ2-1	TGCGCCAGCAGCCAAAAGGGACTAGCGGGGGGCCACGAGCAGTTCTTC	CASSQKGLAGGHEQFF
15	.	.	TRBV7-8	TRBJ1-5	TGTGCCAGCAGCCCCGGGTGGGGGTTTTTTCAGCCCCAGCATTTT	CASSPGWGFFQPQHF
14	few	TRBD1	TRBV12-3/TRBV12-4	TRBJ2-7	TGTGCCAGCAGTTTCGGGACAGGGTCATACGAGCAGTACTTC	CASSFGTGSYEQYF
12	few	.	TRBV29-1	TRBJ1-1	TGCAGCATCTTGGAGGGAACTGAAGAAGCTTTCTTT	CSILEGTEEAFF
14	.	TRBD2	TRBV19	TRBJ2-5	TGTGCCAGTAGTGGCGGGACTAGTGGTGAGACCCAGTACTTC	CASSGGTSGETQYF
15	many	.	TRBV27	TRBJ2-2	TGTGCCAGCAAAAGTACAGGAGGACCCACCGGGGAGCTGTTTTTT	CASKSTGGPTGELFF
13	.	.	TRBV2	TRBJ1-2	TGTGCCAGCAGTGTAGGACATAACTATGGCTACACCTTC	CASSVGHNYGYTF
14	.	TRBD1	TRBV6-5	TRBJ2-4	TGTGCCAGCAGCCGGACAGGGGGCCAAAACATTCAGTACTTC	CASSRTGGQNIQYF
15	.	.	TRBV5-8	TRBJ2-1	TGTGCCAGCAGCTTGCCTTCGGGGGGCGCGGTTGAGCAGTTCTTC	CASSLPSGGAVEQFF
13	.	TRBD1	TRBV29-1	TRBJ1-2	TGCAGCGCCGACAGGGGCGACACCTATGGCTACACCTTC	CSADRGDTYGYTF
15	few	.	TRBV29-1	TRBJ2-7	TGCAGCGTTGATGGTTTGGGATCACGACCCTACGAGCAGTACTTC	CSVDGLGSRPYEQYF
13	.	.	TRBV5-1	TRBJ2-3	TGCGCCAGCAGTCTGGTTTTTGAGGATACGCAGTATTTT	CASSLVFEDTQYF
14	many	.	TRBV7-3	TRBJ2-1	TGTGCCAGCAGCCTCGCCCGGGGATGGAATGAGCAGTTCTTC	CASSLARGWNEQFF
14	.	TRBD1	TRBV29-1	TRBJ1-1	TGCAGCGTTGAGGGACAGGGTTGGTTCACTGAAGCTTTCTTT	CSVEGQGWFTEAFF
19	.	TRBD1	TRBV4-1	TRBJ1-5	TGCGCCAGCAGCCAACAGGGATTCCCACAGGGGGTGAGCAATCAGCCCCAGCATTTT	CASSQQGFPQGVSNQPQHF
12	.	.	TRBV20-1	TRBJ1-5	TGCAGTGCCGAGGGTATCAATCAGCCCCAGCATTTT	CSAEGINQPQHF
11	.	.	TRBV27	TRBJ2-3	TGTGCCAGCGCTAGCACAGATACGCAGTATTTT	CASASTDTQYF
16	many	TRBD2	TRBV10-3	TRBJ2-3	TGTGCCATCAGTGACATTACGCGGGGGAGCACAGATACGCAGTATTTT	CAISDITRGSTDTQYF
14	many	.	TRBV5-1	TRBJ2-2	TGCGCCAGCAGCTTTATACAGAACACCGGGGAGCTGTTTTTT	CASSFIQNTGELFF
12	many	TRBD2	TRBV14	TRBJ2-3	TGTGCCAGCAGCTTCGGGAGGGATACGCAGTATTTT	CASSFGRDTQYF
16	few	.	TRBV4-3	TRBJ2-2	TGCGCCAGCAGCCCCACCCCAGGGGATCGGCCCGGGGAGCTGTTTTTT	CASSPTPGDRPGELFF
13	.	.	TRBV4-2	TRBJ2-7	TGTGCCAGCAGCCAAGGCGGCCTAGGAGAGCAGTACTTC	CASSQGGLGEQYF
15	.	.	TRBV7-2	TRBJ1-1	TGTGCCAGCAGCTTAGCTGGAGGGTATATCACTGAAGCTTTCTTT	CASSLAGGYITEAFF
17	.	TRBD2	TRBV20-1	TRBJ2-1	TGCAGTGCTAGAGATGTCGGGGGGGCCTTCTCCTACAATGAGCAGTTCTTC	CSARDVGGAFSYNEQFF
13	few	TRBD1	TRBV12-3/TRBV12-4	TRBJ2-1	TGTGCCAGCAGCGGACAGGGCTACAATGAGCAGTTCTTC	CASSGQGYNEQFF
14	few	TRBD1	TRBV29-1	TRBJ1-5	TGCAGCGTTGAGGAGACAGGGGGTAATCAGCCCCAGCATTTT	CSVEETGGNQPQHF
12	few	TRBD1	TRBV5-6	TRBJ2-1	TGTGCCAGCAGCTTGGCAGGGGGAAAGCAGTTCTTC	CASSLAGGKQFF